This is a list of T cell receptor beta chains from one sample in a study of Graves' ophthalmopathy and Graves' hyperthyroidism. TCRdb called the multiplex PCR reads again in MiXCR, with one record for every CDR3 protein. The profile shows 650,000 to 900,000 distinct CDR3 sequences, 35% to 50% of them singletons. The specimen sequenced was peripheral blood. These receptors all come from an adult man with Graves' ophthalmopathy. The CDR3 runs from the conserved cysteine through the conserved F or W. D genes are given only for firm matches. Rows give clone size only sometimes, using once, few, many, or a class for an expanded clone.

V gene: TRBV7-9; J gene: TRBJ1-2; CDR3 length: 14; D gene: .; clone size: few; CDR3 protein: CASSSGQTAYGYTF; CDR3 DNA: TGTGCCAGCAGCTCCGGACAGACAGCCTATGGCTACACCTTC
V gene: TRBV20-1; J gene: TRBJ2-7; CDR3 length: 16; D gene: TRBD2; clone size: few; CDR3 protein: CSARPYLGTSSYEQYF; CDR3 DNA: TGCAGTGCTAGACCTTATCTAGGGACTAGCTCCTACGAGCAGTACTTC
V gene: TRBV4-1; J gene: TRBJ2-7; CDR3 length: 15; D gene: .; clone size: .; CDR3 protein: CASSQDGAELYEQYF; CDR3 DNA: TGCGCCAGCAGCCAAGATGGCGCAGAACTCTACGAGCAGTACTTC
V gene: TRBV7-9; J gene: TRBJ1-5; CDR3 length: 16; D gene: .; clone size: .; CDR3 protein: CAGSQAGQAGNQPQHF; CDR3 DNA: TGTGCCGGCAGCCAAGCCGGGCAGGCGGGCAATCAGCCCCAGCATTTT
V gene: TRBV5-1; J gene: TRBJ1-5; CDR3 length: 16; D gene: .; clone size: .; CDR3 protein: CASSSIQASSNQPQHF; CDR3 DNA: TGCGCCAGCAGCTCAATCCAAGCCAGTAGCAATCAGCCCCAGCATTTT
V gene: TRBV2; J gene: TRBJ1-2; CDR3 length: 13; D gene: .; clone size: many; CDR3 protein: CASSDGQNYGYTF; CDR3 DNA: TGTGCCAGCAGTGACGGCCAGAACTATGGCTACACCTTC
V gene: TRBV12-3/TRBV12-4; J gene: TRBJ1-2; CDR3 length: 14; D gene: .; clone size: .; CDR3 protein: CASSLSGTKDGYTF; CDR3 DNA: TGTGCCAGCAGTTTATCCGGGACGAAGGATGGCTACACCTTC
V gene: TRBV15; J gene: TRBJ2-5; CDR3 length: 13; D gene: .; clone size: few; CDR3 protein: CAWNVELQETQYF; CDR3 DNA: TGTGCCTGGAACGTCGAGCTTCAAGAGACCCAGTACTTC
V gene: TRBV29-1; J gene: TRBJ2-5; CDR3 length: 13; D gene: TRBD2; clone size: many; CDR3 protein: CSVDLAGGETQYF; CDR3 DNA: TGCAGCGTTGATCTAGCGGGAGGGGAGACCCAGTACTTC
V gene: TRBV7-9; J gene: TRBJ1-1; CDR3 length: 13; D gene: .; clone size: once; CDR3 protein: CASSRTGLTEAFF; CDR3 DNA: TGTGCCAGCAGCCGGACGGGCCTCACTGAAGCTTTCTTT
V gene: TRBV20-1; J gene: TRBJ2-1; CDR3 length: 13; D gene: TRBD2; clone size: once; CDR3 protein: CSARVRLAGAQFF; CDR3 DNA: TGCAGTGCTAGAGTCCGGCTAGCGGGAGCGCAGTTCTTC
V gene: TRBV7-8; J gene: TRBJ1-6; CDR3 length: 17; D gene: TRBD1; clone size: .; CDR3 protein: CAWSVGLGTGRNSPLHF; CDR3 DNA: TGTGCCTGGAGTGTTGGGTTGGGGACAGGGCGAAATTCACCCCTCCACTTT
V gene: TRBV7-2; J gene: TRBJ2-5; CDR3 length: 15; D gene: .; clone size: many; CDR3 protein: CASSPSLRRSETQYF; CDR3 DNA: TGTGCCAGCAGCCCAAGCCTCAGGAGGTCGGAGACCCAGTACTTC
V gene: TRBV19; J gene: TRBJ1-5; CDR3 length: 14; D gene: TRBD1; clone size: few; CDR3 protein: CASTEQGDFRPQHF; CDR3 DNA: TGTGCCAGTACCGAACAGGGGGATTTTCGGCCCCAGCATTTT
V gene: TRBV19; J gene: TRBJ1-1; CDR3 length: 11; D gene: TRBD1; clone size: .; CDR3 protein: CASTGGATAFF; CDR3 DNA: TGTGCCAGTACAGGGGGCGCGACAGCTTTCTTT
V gene: TRBV6-5; J gene: TRBJ2-5; CDR3 length: 13; D gene: .; clone size: many; CDR3 protein: CASSYGSQETQYF; CDR3 DNA: TGTGCCAGCAGTTATGGCAGCCAAGAGACCCAGTACTTC
V gene: TRBV7-9; J gene: TRBJ2-5; CDR3 length: 14; D gene: .; clone size: .; CDR3 protein: CASSLAVGTLVPYF; CDR3 DNA: TGTGCCAGCAGCTTAGCGGTCGGGACTCTTGTTCCGTACTTC
V gene: TRBV29-1; J gene: TRBJ2-5; CDR3 length: 14; D gene: TRBD1; clone size: .; CDR3 protein: CSSGTGGPRETQYF; CDR3 DNA: TGCAGCTCAGGGACAGGGGGCCCTCGGGAGACCCAGTACTTC
V gene: TRBV7-3; J gene: TRBJ2-7; CDR3 length: 14; D gene: .; clone size: .; CDR3 protein: CTSSRGPGNYEQYF; CDR3 DNA: TGTACCAGCAGCCGAGGGCCGGGAAACTACGAGCAGTACTTC
V gene: TRBV7-9; J gene: TRBJ1-1; CDR3 length: 16; D gene: TRBD1; clone size: few; CDR3 protein: CASRRGTGAVNTEAFF; CDR3 DNA: TGTGCCAGCAGACGCGGGACAGGGGCTGTAAACACTGAAGCTTTCTTT
V gene: TRBV10-3; J gene: TRBJ1-3; CDR3 length: 12; D gene: .; clone size: .; CDR3 protein: CASSSRPGQIYF; CDR3 DNA: TGTGCCAGCAGTTCACGTCCGGGACAAATATATTTT
V gene: TRBV9; J gene: TRBJ1-6; CDR3 length: 14; D gene: .; clone size: many; CDR3 protein: CASSVADRNSPLHF; CDR3 DNA: TGTGCCAGCAGCGTAGCGGACAGAAATTCACCCCTCCACTTT
V gene: TRBV10-3; J gene: TRBJ1-3; CDR3 length: 13; D gene: .; clone size: many; CDR3 protein: CAISEGAGNTIYF; CDR3 DNA: TGTGCCATCAGTGAGGGGGCTGGAAACACCATATATTTT
V gene: TRBV29-1; J gene: TRBJ2-5; CDR3 length: 11; D gene: .; clone size: .; CDR3 protein: CSGSGGETQYF; CDR3 DNA: TGCAGTGGATCTGGTGGAGAGACCCAGTACTTC
V gene: TRBV28; J gene: TRBJ2-7; CDR3 length: 14; D gene: .; clone size: .; CDR3 protein: CASSLAGNNYEQYF; CDR3 DNA: TGTGCCAGCAGTTTGGCGGGAAACAACTACGAGCAGTACTTC
V gene: TRBV29-1; J gene: TRBJ1-6; CDR3 length: 13; D gene: .; clone size: .; CDR3 protein: CSVDMGPNSPLHF; CDR3 DNA: TGCAGCGTTGATATGGGGCCAAATTCACCCCTCCACTTT
V gene: TRBV25-1; J gene: TRBJ2-2; CDR3 length: 15; D gene: .; clone size: few; CDR3 protein: CASSIDGRWTGELFF; CDR3 DNA: TGTGCCAGCAGCATTGATGGCAGGTGGACCGGGGAGCTGTTTTTT
V gene: TRBV6-6; J gene: TRBJ1-1; CDR3 length: 13; D gene: .; clone size: .; CDR3 protein: CATKSGPNTEAFF; CDR3 DNA: TGTGCCACGAAATCGGGGCCCAACACTGAAGCTTTCTTT
V gene: TRBV25-1; J gene: TRBJ2-2; CDR3 length: 16; D gene: .; clone size: .; CDR3 protein: CASSQDSRPPTGELFF; CDR3 DNA: TGCGCCAGCAGCCAAGATAGCCGGCCACCCACCGGGGAGCTGTTTTTT
V gene: TRBV7-2; J gene: TRBJ2-5; CDR3 length: 14; D gene: .; clone size: many; CDR3 protein: CASSLSRLQETQYF; CDR3 DNA: TGTGCCAGCAGCTTAAGCAGGCTACAAGAGACCCAGTACTTC
V gene: TRBV7-9; J gene: TRBJ1-6; CDR3 length: 18; D gene: .; clone size: .; CDR3 protein: CASSISRRGSTNNSPLHF; CDR3 DNA: TGTGCCAGCAGTATCTCCCGGAGGGGCAGTACTAATAATTCACCCCTCCACTTT
V gene: TRBV11-2; J gene: TRBJ2-7; CDR3 length: 14; D gene: .; clone size: few; CDR3 protein: CASSLLIPTSEQYF; CDR3 DNA: TGTGCCAGCAGCCTCCTAATACCGACTAGCGAGCAGTACTTC
V gene: TRBV7-9; J gene: TRBJ1-1; CDR3 length: 13; D gene: .; clone size: many; CDR3 protein: CASSFSSHTEAFF; CDR3 DNA: TGTGCCAGCAGCTTTTCCAGCCACACTGAAGCTTTCTTT
V gene: TRBV29-1; J gene: TRBJ1-6; CDR3 length: 13; D gene: TRBD1; clone size: few; CDR3 protein: CSVTGGSNSPLHF; CDR3 DNA: TGCAGCGTTACAGGGGGGAGTAATTCACCCCTCCACTTT
V gene: TRBV29-1; J gene: TRBJ2-3; CDR3 length: 12; D gene: .; clone size: few; CDR3 protein: CSVDQDTDTQYF; CDR3 DNA: TGCAGCGTTGATCAGGACACAGATACGCAGTATTTT
V gene: TRBV7-9; J gene: TRBJ2-7; CDR3 length: 14; D gene: .; clone size: .; CDR3 protein: CASSRALGSYEQYF; CDR3 DNA: TGTGCCAGCAGCCGGGCCTTAGGTTCCTACGAGCAGTACTTC
V gene: TRBV19; J gene: TRBJ1-1; CDR3 length: 11; D gene: .; clone size: many; CDR3 protein: CASSSGGSAFF; CDR3 DNA: TGTGCCAGTAGTTCTGGGGGCTCAGCTTTCTTT
V gene: TRBV20-1; J gene: TRBJ2-7; CDR3 length: 13; D gene: .; clone size: .; CDR3 protein: CSASSLLLGEQYF; CDR3 DNA: TGCAGTGCTAGCTCACTTCTCCTGGGCGAGCAGTACTTC
V gene: TRBV9; J gene: TRBJ1-2; CDR3 length: 13; D gene: .; clone size: .; CDR3 protein: CASSQYPTYGYTF; CDR3 DNA: TGTGCCAGCAGCCAATATCCTACCTATGGCTACACCTTC
V gene: TRBV14; J gene: TRBJ2-5; CDR3 length: 15; D gene: TRBD1; clone size: once; CDR3 protein: CASSLNQGVWETQYF; CDR3 DNA: TGTGCCAGCTCACTGAACCAGGGGGTCTGGGAGACCCAGTACTTC
V gene: TRBV20-1; J gene: TRBJ1-4; CDR3 length: 13; D gene: .; clone size: once; CDR3 protein: CSVPQGTNEELFF; CDR3 DNA: TGCAGTGTCCCGCAAGGAACTAATGAAGAACTGTTTTTT
V gene: TRBV7-9; J gene: TRBJ1-1; CDR3 length: 17; D gene: TRBD1; clone size: few; CDR3 protein: CASSLATGGWEYTEAFF; CDR3 DNA: TGTGCCAGCAGCTTAGCGACAGGGGGCTGGGAGTACACTGAAGCTTTCTTT
V gene: TRBV7-9; J gene: TRBJ2-5; CDR3 length: 13; D gene: .; clone size: .; CDR3 protein: CASEGSEQETQYF; CDR3 DNA: TGTGCCAGCGAAGGCAGCGAGCAAGAGACCCAGTACTTC
V gene: TRBV12-3/TRBV12-4; J gene: TRBJ2-6; CDR3 length: 15; D gene: TRBD2; clone size: .; CDR3 protein: CASSRGEAGANVLTF; CDR3 DNA: TGTGCCAGCAGCCGGGGGGAGGCTGGGGCCAACGTCCTGACTTTC
V gene: TRBV20-1; J gene: TRBJ2-7; CDR3 length: 13; D gene: .; clone size: .; CDR3 protein: CSARILTSYEQYF; CDR3 DNA: TGCAGTGCTAGAATTCTAACCTCCTACGAGCAGTACTTC